This T cell receptor beta chain was profiled in a study of blood T cell repertoires in COVID-19 (dated by TCRdb to about 2020). Background for the entire study: Collaborator samples came from the United States, Italy and Spain and covered acute and convalescent phases of COVID-19. Samples were obtained from the ongoing ImmuneRACE study (first 160 participants) and from over a thousand subjects provided by 6 global collaborators. The dataset comprised deeply sampled blood TCRbeta repertoires from subjects exposed to, actively infected with, or recovered from COVID-19. The sample metadata nearly always contained a de-identified subject ID, COVID-19 status, age in years and sex. The repertoires were released in a freely available public database meant as a resource for research on the immune response to SARS-CoV-2. Where available, HLA class I and class II types were taken from metadata supplied by the sample provider and were not determined by assay-based typing. The material from the prospective study consisted of cDNA or gDNA derived from T cells, B-cell-depleted T cells, or PBMCs. Summary of the overall study and its limitations: The quantity of clinical and demographic metadata differed by source and by participant and was supplied without curation.

A note on this clone: Its antigen has not been determined. The record has no base qualities; no much larger clone is one base away.

TCRbeta CDR3 regions were amplified from genomic DNA by means of the immunoSEQ Assay, a bias-controlled multiplex PCR. Per the authors' processing: The number of nucleated cells in each sample was estimated by amplification of reference gene primers within the assay. To quantify the absolute abundance of each unique TCRbeta CDR3 rearrangement, sequence reads were collapsed and filtered. For each sample, productive Simpson clonality was calculated as the square root of Simpson's diversity index over productive rearrangements. The table was pulled from immuneACCESS by TCRdb, which kept in-frame rearrangements only. Such tables lose some clones; where checked, under half of the loss comes from unresolved V genes, and the rest has no known cause. For V, J and clone size, that table is used; D and trimming come from the DNA. The sample table lists 40,000 to 50,000 clones, around 80% of them with a count of one. The ten largest make up roughly 25% of the sample.

The germline ends are 14 bases apart after V is trimmed by 6 bases and J by 0 bases. CDR1 and CDR2 are drawn from the germline V gene (reference sequence): MNHNY, SVGAGI. Taken from cysteine to phenylalanine, the CDR3 has 15 residues. Only CDR3 DNA is held: 45 bases, read in frame from base 1. Collaborating institutions collected whole blood in K2EDTA tubes following their own protocols. For TCRbeta analysis, collaborator samples were shipped as frozen whole blood, as isolated PBMCs, or as DNA extracted from either sample type. The clonotype was recovered from a man aged 65-85 years with acute or convalescent COVID-19. The material sequenced was peripheral blood. The rearranged chain carries TRBV6-6 and TRBJ2-5; tentative D gene TRBD1, with 5 bases matching. The CDR3 has the sequence CASSPDSWNQETQYF. The nucleotide sequence reads TGTGCCAGCAGCCCTGACAGTTGGAACCAAGAGACCCAGTACTTC.